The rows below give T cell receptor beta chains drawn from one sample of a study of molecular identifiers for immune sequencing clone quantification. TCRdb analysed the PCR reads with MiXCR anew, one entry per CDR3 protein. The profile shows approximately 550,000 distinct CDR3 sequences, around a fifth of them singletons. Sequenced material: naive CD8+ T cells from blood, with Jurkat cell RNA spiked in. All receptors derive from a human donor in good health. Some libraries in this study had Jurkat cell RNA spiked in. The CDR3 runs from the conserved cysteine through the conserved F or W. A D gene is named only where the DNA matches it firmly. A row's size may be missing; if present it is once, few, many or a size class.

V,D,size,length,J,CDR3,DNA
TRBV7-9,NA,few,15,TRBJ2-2,CASIQESANTGELFF,TGTGCCAGCATCCAAGAGAGCGCGAACACCGGGGAGCTGTTTTTT
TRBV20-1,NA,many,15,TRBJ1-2,CSARDTEKLNYGYTF,TGCAGTGCTAGAGATACTGAGAAATTAAACTATGGCTACACCTTC
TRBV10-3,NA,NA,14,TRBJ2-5,CAINGGNPGETQYF,TGTGCCATCAATGGCGGGAACCCCGGAGAGACCCAGTACTTC
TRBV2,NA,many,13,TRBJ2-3,CATLGPDTDTQYF,TGTGCCACCCTTGGGCCTGACACAGATACGCAGTATTTT
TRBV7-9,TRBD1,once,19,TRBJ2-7,CASSSTFLFEGQGSYEQYF,TGTGCCAGCAGCTCGACGTTTCTTTTTGAGGGACAGGGGTCCTACGAGCAGTACTTC
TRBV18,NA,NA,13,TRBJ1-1,CASSPDRPTGAFF,TGTGCCAGCTCACCCGACAGGCCCACTGGAGCTTTCTTT
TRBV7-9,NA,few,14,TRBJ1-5,CASSSDKAVQSQHF,TGTGCCAGCAGCTCGGACAAGGCGGTTCAGTCCCAGCATTTT
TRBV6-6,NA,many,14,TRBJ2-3,CASNQYLSTDTQYF,TGTGCCAGCAATCAATACCTTAGCACAGATACGCAGTATTTT
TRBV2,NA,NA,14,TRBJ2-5,CASSEGSIQETQYF,TGTGCCAGCAGTGAAGGGTCCATCCAAGAGACCCAGTACTTC
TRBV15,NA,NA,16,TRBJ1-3,CATSRDREGSGNTIYF,TGTGCCACCAGCAGAGATCGCGAGGGGTCTGGAAACACCATATATTTT
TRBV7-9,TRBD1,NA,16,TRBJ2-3,CASGPGQVASTDTQYF,TGTGCCAGCGGCCCCGGACAGGTTGCTAGCACAGATACGCAGTATTTT
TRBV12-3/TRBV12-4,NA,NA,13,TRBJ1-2,CASSRRGNYGYTF,TGTGCCAGCAGCCGTCGGGGGAACTATGGCTACACCTTC
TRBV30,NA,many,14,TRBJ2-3,CAWSGGMSTDTQYF,TGTGCCTGGAGTGGAGGGATGAGCACAGATACGCAGTATTTT
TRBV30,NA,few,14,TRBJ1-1,CAWAKSRGRTEAFF,TGTGCCTGGGCTAAAAGCAGGGGAAGGACTGAAGCTTTCTTT
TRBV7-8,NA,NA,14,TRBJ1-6,CASSVDLTNSPLHF,TGTGCCAGCAGCGTGGACCTTACGAATTCACCCCTCCACTTT
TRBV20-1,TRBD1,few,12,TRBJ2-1,CSAQGVGNEQFF,TGCAGTGCTCAGGGGGTCGGCAATGAGCAGTTCTTC
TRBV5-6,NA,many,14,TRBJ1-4,CASSPGGSGEKLFF,TGTGCCAGCAGTCCCGGGGGCTCTGGTGAAAAACTGTTTTTT
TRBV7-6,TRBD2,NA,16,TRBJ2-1,CASSSRTSGSYNEQFF,TGTGCCAGCAGCTCAAGGACTAGCGGGAGTTACAATGAGCAGTTCTTC
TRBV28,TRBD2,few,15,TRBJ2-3,CASSLLAGEIDTRYF,TGTGCCAGCAGTTTGCTAGCGGGGGAGATAGATACGCGGTATTTT
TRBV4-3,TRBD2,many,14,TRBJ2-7,CASSQVAGAYEQYF,TGCGCCAGCAGCCAAGTAGCGGGAGCCTACGAGCAGTACTTC
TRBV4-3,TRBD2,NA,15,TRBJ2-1,CASSQDLLAGDEQFF,TGCGCCAGCAGCCAAGATCTGCTAGCGGGAGATGAGCAGTTCTTC
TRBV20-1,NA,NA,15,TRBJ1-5,CSASESGTTHQPQHF,TGCAGTGCTAGTGAATCCGGGACTACGCATCAGCCCCAGCATTTT
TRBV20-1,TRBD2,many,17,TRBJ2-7,CSAPPGASGRIPYEQYF,TGCAGTGCTCCACCCGGGGCTAGCGGGAGGATACCCTACGAGCAGTACTTC
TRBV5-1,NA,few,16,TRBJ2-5,CASSLPQGWAQETQYF,TGCGCCAGCAGCTTGCCCCAGGGGTGGGCTCAAGAGACCCAGTACTTC
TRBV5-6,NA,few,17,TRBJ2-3,CASSLATGLILTDTQYF,TGTGCCAGCAGCTTGGCGACAGGCCTCATTCTCACAGATACGCAGTATTTT
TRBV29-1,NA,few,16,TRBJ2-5,CSVSGTQGTLQETQYF,TGCAGCGTTAGCGGGACACAGGGGACGCTACAAGAGACCCAGTACTTC
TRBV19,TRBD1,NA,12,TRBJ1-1,CASSGGQLPAFF,TGTGCCAGTAGTGGGGGACAGTTGCCAGCTTTCTTT
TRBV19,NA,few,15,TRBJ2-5,CASSMQVAGVETQYF,TGTGCCAGTAGTATGCAGGTGGCAGGGGTTGAGACCCAGTACTTC
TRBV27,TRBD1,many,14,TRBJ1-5,CASRLTGANQPQHF,TGTGCCAGCAGGCTGACAGGGGCCAATCAGCCCCAGCATTTT
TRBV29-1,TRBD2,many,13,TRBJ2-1,CSVGGGSYNEQFF,TGCAGCGTTGGCGGGGGCTCCTACAATGAGCAGTTCTTC
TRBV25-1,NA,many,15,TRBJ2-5,CASSDSPDSQETQYF,TGTGCCAGCAGTGATTCACCGGACAGCCAAGAGACCCAGTACTTC
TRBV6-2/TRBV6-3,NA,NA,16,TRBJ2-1,CASSHAGRPIFHEQFF,TGTGCCAGCAGTCACGCGGGCAGGCCCATCTTCCATGAGCAGTTCTTC
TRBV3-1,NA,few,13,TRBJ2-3,CASSPPTGNTQYF,TGTGCCAGCAGCCCCCCTACTGGGAATACGCAGTATTTT